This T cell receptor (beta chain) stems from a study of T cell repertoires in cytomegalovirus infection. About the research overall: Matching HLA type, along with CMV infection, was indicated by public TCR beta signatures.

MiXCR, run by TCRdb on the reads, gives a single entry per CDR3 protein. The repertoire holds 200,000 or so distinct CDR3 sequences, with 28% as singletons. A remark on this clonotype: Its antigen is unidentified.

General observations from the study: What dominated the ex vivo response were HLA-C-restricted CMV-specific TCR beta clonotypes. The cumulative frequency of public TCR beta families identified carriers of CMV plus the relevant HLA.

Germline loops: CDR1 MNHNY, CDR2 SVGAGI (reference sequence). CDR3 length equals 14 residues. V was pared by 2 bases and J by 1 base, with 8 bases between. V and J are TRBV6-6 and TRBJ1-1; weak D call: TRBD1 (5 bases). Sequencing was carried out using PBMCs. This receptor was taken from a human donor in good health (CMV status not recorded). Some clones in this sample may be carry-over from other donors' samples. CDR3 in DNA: TGTGCCAGCAGTTACAAGGGACCGAACACTGAAGCTTTCTTT. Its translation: CASSYKGPNTEAFF.